This entry features one T cell receptor beta chain sequence. This clonotype was seen only a few times. The specificity of this receptor is unknown. Base qualities were left out, and no much larger clone turns up one base away. For CDR1 and CDR2, the germline V gene lists MDHEN and SYDVKM. The CDR3, cysteine through phenylalanine, is 16 amino acids long. The only DNA kept is the CDR3, 48 bases in frame from the first base. Relative to germline, V is missing 6 bases and J is missing 2 bases, with 12 bases of the junction outside any gene match. Separate amplification of TCR alpha and beta chain libraries was performed from the second PCR step onward. To determine each donor's CMV status, fresh PBMCs were stimulated overnight with CMV viral lysate, and IFNgamma production from CD4+ T cells was then assessed. Miltenyi beads were used first to positively select CD4 T cells, and CD8 T cells were then positively selected from the CD4-negative fraction. Cells stained for CD3, CD4, CD8, CD45RA, CD27 and a live/dead dye were sorted on a BD Aria II into four subsets by CD45RA and CD27. A few healthy volunteers provided blood, and each donor's sample was split into CD4 and CD8 T cells and then further divided into four differentiation subsets. Roughly 0.12 L of peripheral blood was taken from each donor, and PBMC were separated by density-gradient centrifugation on Ficoll-Paque PLUS. Sorted cells were lysed in RLT buffer, and RNA was extracted with a Qiagen RNeasy kit and stored at -80°C.

The receptor library was made with UMI-ligation and nested PCR. The beta constant-region primer consisted of an equimolar mixture of two oligonucleotides that together covered TRBC1 and TRBC2. Four rounds of PCR, combining the SP2 primer with nested alpha and beta constant-region primers, were used to amplify the ligated cDNA. T4 RNA ligase 1 ligated a single-stranded oligonucleotide carrying the SP2 primer and a 12-nucleotide UMI to the cDNA 3' end. Incubation of the ligation reaction lasted about 20-25 hours at 16 degrees C. PCR2 was typically performed as a SYBR Green qPCR and was stopped at a predetermined threshold so that over-amplification was prevented. Agencourt AMPure XP magnetic beads were used for all purifications after the first. Library amounts were measured by Qubit and library quality was assessed on a TapeStation, where the main peak was expected at around 650 bp. The pooled libraries were sequenced on an Illumina MiSeq using v2 2x251 paired-end kits, which usually yielded about 0.95-2.1 million reads per sample. Each sample's library went into the pool at around 4 nM, and roughly 4.5-8% PhiX was added to help with cluster recognition. As for how the authors treated the data: Using tag matching that tolerated one base-pair mismatch, Decombinator assigned V and J genes to FASTQ reads that had been processed by Demultiplexor. UMIs were used by Collapsinator to correct both sequencing errors and frequency errors arising from PCR heterogeneity. CDR3Translator translated TCRs and extracted CDR3s from the conserved cysteine to the FGXG phenylalanine, flagging non-productive sequences. Gini, Shannon entropy and inverse Simpson indices were calculated on repertoires subsampled to equal numbers of UMI-defined TCRs. Within the linear range, a power law was fitted to clonotype abundance distributions using maximum likelihood. For one naive CD8 sample, the pipeline and MIGEC produced similar UMI counts, unique TCR numbers and clonal distributions. In one analysis, naive TCRs also found in any memory subset of the same donor were removed from the naive repertoire. Repertoires were searched for around 7,000 CMV-associated CDR3 sequences compiled from VDJdb and a published dataset. TCRdb took the public reads, trimmed them with fastp at Q25, ran MiXCR for clone calling and kept in-frame beta chains. Records with the same CDR3 protein are collapsed into one entry carrying the most frequent genes and DNA. It is TCRdb's table, rather than the study itself, that gives the V and J calls and clone size. This sample is represented by 150,000 or so distinct CDR3 sequences; 22% of them were singletons. Of the sample, 0.095% to 0.12% falls within the top ten clones.

The data stem from a study of naive and memory T cell subsets (dated by TCRdb to 2016 to 2017). Regarding the research as a whole: An open-source, UMI-based TCR alpha and beta sequencing pipeline was applied to sorted naive and memory peripheral blood T cell subsets. The functional CMV T cell responses agreed completely with IgG serology results. RNA was DNase-treated and reverse transcribed with TCR constant-region primers, mostly using SuperScript III. On the study overall, not on this receptor specifically: A few larger clonotypes were found in naive repertoires, especially CD8, and these larger clonotypes were possibly memory cells re-expressing CD45RA. RNA-based TCR counts may be influenced by expression changes linked to T cell activation and differentiation. TCR abundance followed a power law whose exponent differed between naive and memory subsets but was consistent across the three individuals. In both CD4 and CD8 cells, a rise in Gini index and a fall in Shannon and inverse Simpson diversity were observed from naive through CM, EM and EMRA. Following error correction, more than 95% of naive TCR sequences occurred only once, which made naive abundance distributions much steeper than those of memory subsets. Clonotypes were defined as single alpha or beta chain sequences, not paired alpha/beta receptors. The repertoire findings for the naive and memory subsets could not be validated against a ground truth because none was available.

The rearranged segments are TRBV28 and TRBJ1-1; 7 bases in between match TRBD1. Sequencing was carried out using naive CD4+ T cells from blood. Sample cell subset or site, as interpreted from the label and publication: naive T cells, CD45RA high CD27+. The sequence came from a human donor in good health. The CDR3 sequence is CASRLMIGGLNTEAFF. The base sequence is TGTGCCAGCAGGTTAATGATAGGGGGCTTAAACACTGAAGCTTTCTTT.